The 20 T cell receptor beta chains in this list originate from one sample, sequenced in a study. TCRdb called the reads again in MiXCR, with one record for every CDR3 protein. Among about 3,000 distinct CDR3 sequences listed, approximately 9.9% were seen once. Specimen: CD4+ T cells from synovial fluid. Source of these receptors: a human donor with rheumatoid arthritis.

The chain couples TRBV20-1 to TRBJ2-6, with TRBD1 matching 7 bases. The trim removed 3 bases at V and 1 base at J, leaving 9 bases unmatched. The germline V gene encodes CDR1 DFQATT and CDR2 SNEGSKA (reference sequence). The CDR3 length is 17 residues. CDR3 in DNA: TGCAGTGCTAGTGCCGGACAGGCAGGATCTGGGGCCAACGTCCTGACTTTC. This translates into CSASAGQAGSGANVLTF.

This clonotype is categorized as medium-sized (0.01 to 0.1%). CDR3 protein: CASTLVGQGDSPLHF. The CDR3 nucleotides read TGCGCCAGCACCCTGGTCGGACAGGGAGATTCACCCCTCCACTTT. The chain joins TRBV5-1 to TRBJ1-6; TRBD1 aligns across 8 bases. From germline, CDR1 is SGHRS and CDR2 YFSETQ. Trimming took 6 bases from V and 8 from J; bases not matched to a gene: 10. The CDR3 is 15 amino acids.

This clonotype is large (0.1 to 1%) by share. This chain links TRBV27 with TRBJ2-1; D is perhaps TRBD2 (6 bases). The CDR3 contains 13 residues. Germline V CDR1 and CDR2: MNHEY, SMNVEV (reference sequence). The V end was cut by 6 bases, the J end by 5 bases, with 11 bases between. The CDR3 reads CASSPGLHNEQFF. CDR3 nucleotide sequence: TGTGCCAGCAGCCCGGGACTCCACAATGAGCAGTTCTTC.

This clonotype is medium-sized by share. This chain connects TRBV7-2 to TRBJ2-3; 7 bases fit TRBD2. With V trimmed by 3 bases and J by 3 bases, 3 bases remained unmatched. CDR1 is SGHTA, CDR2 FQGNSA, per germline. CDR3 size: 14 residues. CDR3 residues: CASSFASGTDTQYF. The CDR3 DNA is TGTGCCAGCAGCTTTGCTAGCGGTACAGATACGCAGTATTTT.

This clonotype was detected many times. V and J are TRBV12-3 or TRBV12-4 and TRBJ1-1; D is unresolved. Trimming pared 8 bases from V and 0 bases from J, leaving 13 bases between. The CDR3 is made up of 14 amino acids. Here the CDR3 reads CASQFQVLNTEAFF. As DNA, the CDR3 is TGTGCCAGCCAATTCCAGGTATTGAACACTGAAGCTTTCTTT.

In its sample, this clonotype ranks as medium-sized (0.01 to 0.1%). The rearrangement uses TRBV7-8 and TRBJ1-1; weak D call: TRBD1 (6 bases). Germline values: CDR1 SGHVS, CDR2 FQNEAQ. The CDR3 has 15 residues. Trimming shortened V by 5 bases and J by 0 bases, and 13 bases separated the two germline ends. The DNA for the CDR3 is TGTGCCAGCAGCCCCCGACAGGACATGAACACTGAAGCTTTCTTT. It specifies CASSPRQDMNTEAFF.

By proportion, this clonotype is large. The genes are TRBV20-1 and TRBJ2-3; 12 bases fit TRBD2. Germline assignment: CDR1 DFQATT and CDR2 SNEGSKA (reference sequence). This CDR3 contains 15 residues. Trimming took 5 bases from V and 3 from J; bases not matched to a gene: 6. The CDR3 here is CSAPTGTSGTDTQYF. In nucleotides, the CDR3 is TGCAGTGCTCCTACCGGGACTAGCGGGACAGATACGCAGTATTTT.

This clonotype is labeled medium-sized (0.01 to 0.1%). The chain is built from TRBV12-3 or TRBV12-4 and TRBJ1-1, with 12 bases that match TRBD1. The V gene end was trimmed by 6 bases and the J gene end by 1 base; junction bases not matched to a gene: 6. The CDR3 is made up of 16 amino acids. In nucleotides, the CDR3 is TGTGCCAGCAGGCCCGGGACAGGGGGCTGGAACACTGAAGCTTTCTTT. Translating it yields CASRPGTGGWNTEAFF.

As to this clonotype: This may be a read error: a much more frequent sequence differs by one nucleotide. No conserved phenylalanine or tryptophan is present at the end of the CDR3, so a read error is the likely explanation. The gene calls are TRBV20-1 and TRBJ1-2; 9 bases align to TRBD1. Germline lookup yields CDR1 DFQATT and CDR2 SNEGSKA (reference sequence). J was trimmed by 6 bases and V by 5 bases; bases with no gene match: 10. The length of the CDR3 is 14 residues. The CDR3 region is CSAPNHRGQNGYTL. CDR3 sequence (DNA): TGCAGTGCTCCGAACCACAGGGGGCAGAATGGCTACACCCTC.

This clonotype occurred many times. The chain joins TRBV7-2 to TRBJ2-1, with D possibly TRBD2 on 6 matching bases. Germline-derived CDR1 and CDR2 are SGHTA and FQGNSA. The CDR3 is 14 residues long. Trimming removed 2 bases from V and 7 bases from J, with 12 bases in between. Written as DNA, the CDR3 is TGTGCCAGCAGCTTAAACGTCGGGGGAAATGAGCAGTTCTTC. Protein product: CASSLNVGGNEQFF. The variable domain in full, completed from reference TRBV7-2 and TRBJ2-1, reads GAGVSQSPSNKVTEKGKDVELRCDPISGHTALYWYRQSLGQGLEFLIYFQGNSAPDKSGLPSDRFSAERTGGSVSTLTIQRTQQEDSAVYLCASSLNVGGNEQFFGPGTRLTVL.

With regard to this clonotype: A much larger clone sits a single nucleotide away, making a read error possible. DNA of the CDR3: TGTGCCAGCAGTTTATCCGAGACCCCACAAGAGACCCAGTACTTC. Protein sequence: CASSLSETPQETQYF. The chain combines TRBV6-2 or TRBV6-3 with TRBJ2-5, with no clear D. The CDR3 is 15 residues long. CDR1 MNHEY and CDR2 SVGEGT come from the germline V gene. Between the trimmed V and J ends, which lost 4 bases and 2 bases, there was a span of 14 bases.

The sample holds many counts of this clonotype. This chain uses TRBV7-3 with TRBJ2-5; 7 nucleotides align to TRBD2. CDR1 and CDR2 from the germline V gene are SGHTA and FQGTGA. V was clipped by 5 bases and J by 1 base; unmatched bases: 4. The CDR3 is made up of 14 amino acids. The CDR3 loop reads CASSAGGGQETQYF. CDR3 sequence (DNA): TGTGCCAGCAGCGCTGGCGGGGGCCAAGAGACCCAGTACTTC. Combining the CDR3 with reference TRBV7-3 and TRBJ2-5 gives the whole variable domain GAGVSQTPSNKVTEKGKYVELRCDPISGHTALYWYRQSLGQGPEFLIYFQGTGAADDSGLPNDRFFAVRPEGSVSTLKIQRTERGDSAVYLCASSAGGGQETQYFGPGTRLLVL.

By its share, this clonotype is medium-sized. CDR3 DNA: TGCGCCAGCAGCCCCCGAGATCCTAGCGGAGAAGAGACCCAGTACTTC. Its protein is CASSPRDPSGEETQYF. The chain links TRBV4-3 to TRBJ2-5, with 7 positions matching TRBD2. V was clipped by 4 bases and J by 3 bases; unmatched bases: 11. This CDR3 spans 16 amino acids. Germline loops: CDR1 LGHNA, CDR2 YSLEER.

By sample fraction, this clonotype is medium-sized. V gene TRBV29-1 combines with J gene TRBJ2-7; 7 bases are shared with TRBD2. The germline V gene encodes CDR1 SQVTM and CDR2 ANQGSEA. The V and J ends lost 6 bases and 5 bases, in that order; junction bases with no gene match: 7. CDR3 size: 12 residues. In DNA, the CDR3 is TGCAGCGTAGGACTAGGGTCCAACGAGCAGTACTTC. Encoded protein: CSVGLGSNEQYF.

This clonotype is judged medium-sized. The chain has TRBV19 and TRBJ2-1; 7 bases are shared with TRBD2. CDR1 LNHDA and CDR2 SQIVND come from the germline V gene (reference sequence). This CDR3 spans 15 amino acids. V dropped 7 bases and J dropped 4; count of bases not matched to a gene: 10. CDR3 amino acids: CASTPTSASYNEQFF. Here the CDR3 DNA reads TGTGCCAGTACCCCAACTAGCGCAAGTTACAATGAGCAGTTCTTC.

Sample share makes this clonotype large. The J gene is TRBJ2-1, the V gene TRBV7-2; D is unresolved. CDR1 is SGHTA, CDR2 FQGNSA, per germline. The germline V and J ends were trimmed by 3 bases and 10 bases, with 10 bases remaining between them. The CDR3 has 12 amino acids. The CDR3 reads CASSLDLGEQFF. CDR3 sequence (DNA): TGTGCCAGCAGCTTGGATCTCGGGGAGCAGTTCTTC. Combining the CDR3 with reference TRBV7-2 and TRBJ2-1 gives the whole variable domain GAGVSQSPSNKVTEKGKDVELRCDPISGHTALYWYRQSLGQGLEFLIYFQGNSAPDKSGLPSDRFSAERTGGSVSTLTIQRTQQEDSAVYLCASSLDLGEQFFGPGTRLTVL.

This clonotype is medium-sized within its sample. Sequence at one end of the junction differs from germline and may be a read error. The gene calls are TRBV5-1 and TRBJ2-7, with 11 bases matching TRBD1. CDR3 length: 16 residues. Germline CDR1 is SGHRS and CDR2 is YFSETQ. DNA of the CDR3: TGCGTCAGCAGCTTCACTGGACAGGGGGCAGGGTACGAGCAGTACTTC. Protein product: CVSSFTGQGAGYEQYF.

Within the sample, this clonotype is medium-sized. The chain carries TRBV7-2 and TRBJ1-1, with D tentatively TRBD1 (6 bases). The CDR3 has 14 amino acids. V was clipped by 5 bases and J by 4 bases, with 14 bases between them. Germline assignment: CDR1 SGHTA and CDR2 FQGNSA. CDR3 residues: CASSQQQGTTEAFF. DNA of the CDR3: TGTGCCAGCAGCCAACAACAGGGAACCACTGAAGCTTTCTTT.

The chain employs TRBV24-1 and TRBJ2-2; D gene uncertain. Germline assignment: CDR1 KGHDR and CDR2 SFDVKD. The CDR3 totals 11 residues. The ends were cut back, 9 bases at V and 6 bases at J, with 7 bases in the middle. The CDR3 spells CATQQAGELFF. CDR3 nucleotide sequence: TGTGCCACCCAACAAGCCGGGGAGCTGTTTTTT.

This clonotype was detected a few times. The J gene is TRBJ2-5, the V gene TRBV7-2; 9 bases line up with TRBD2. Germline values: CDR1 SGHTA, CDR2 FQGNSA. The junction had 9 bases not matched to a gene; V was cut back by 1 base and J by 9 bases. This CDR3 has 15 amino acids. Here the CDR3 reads CASSLELAGGLAQYF. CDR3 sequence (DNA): TGTGCCAGCAGCTTAGAACTAGCGGGCGGGTTGGCCCAGTACTTC.